The 12 T cell receptor beta chains below come from one sample, sequenced in a study of shared clonotypes between healthy human individuals. Sequenced by immunoSEQ multiplex PCR; TCRdb stores in-frame clones only, minus some. The table has about 1.5 million clones, roughly 98% seen once. What was sequenced was naive CD4+ T cells sorted from blood. Subset noted: CD45RA+ positively selected. The receptor set was obtained from a man aged 25 to 45 in good health.

The table lists this clone with a count of one. This chain links TRBV5-1 with TRBJ2-5; 7 bases are shared with TRBD1. Germline CDR1 SGHRS, CDR2 YFSETQ. J was trimmed by 2 bases and V by 1 base; bases with no gene match: 5. There are 15 residues in the CDR3. In DNA form, the CDR3 reads TGCGCCAGCAGCTTGTCGGGGACAGAACAAGAGACCCAGTACTTC. It is translated as CASSLSGTEQETQYF.

The CDR3 is CASSQGGEGQPQHF. CDR3 coding DNA: TGTGCCAGCAGCCAAGGAGGGGAGGGGCAGCCCCAGCATTTT. The J gene is TRBJ1-5, the V gene TRBV4-2; a weak D match, TRBD1 (5 bases). The CDR3 has 14 residues. The V and J ends lost 1 base and 7 bases respectively, with 11 bases between them. Germline V gene lookup returns CDR1 LGHNA and CDR2 YNFKEQ.

The gene calls are TRBV7-2 and TRBJ1-5; 8 bases align to TRBD1. CDR1 and CDR2 (germline): SGHTA, FQGNSA. CDR3 length: 15 residues. V shed 5 bases, J shed 5 bases, and the junction held 8 bases outside the gene matches. The CDR3 reads CASSRRTGRYQPQHF. The CDR3 DNA is TGTGCCAGCAGCCGTCGGACAGGGCGGTATCAGCCCCAGCATTTT.

V is TRBV19 and J is TRBJ1-2, with D uncertain. CDR1 and CDR2 from the germline V gene are LNHDA and SQIVND (reference sequence). CDR3 length: 13 residues. V dropped 6 bases and J dropped 5 bases, with 13 bases sitting between them. CDR3 residues: CASRRGQPYGYTF. CDR3 in DNA: TGTGCCAGTAGACGAGGGCAGCCTTATGGCTACACCTTC.

The CDR3 is CASSYSWTGYTDTQYF. The CDR3 coding sequence is TGTGCCAGCAGTTACTCGTGGACAGGATACACAGATACGCAGTATTTT. V gene TRBV6-5 combines with J gene TRBJ2-3; 7 bases line up with TRBD1. The CDR3 spans 16 residues. Germline V lookup: CDR1 MNHEY, CDR2 SVGAGI. The V segment lost 0 bases and the J segment 2 bases; nucleotides outside the gene matches: 5.

The rearrangement links TRBV11-2 to TRBJ2-1; 9 bases align to TRBD1. Germline values: CDR1 SGHAT, CDR2 FQNNGV. With 2 bases clipped from V and 3 bases from J, the junction kept 8 bases outside the gene matches. This CDR3 region has 17 residues. Written as DNA, the CDR3 is TGTGCCAGCAGCTTACGAGGCCCGGGACAGGGCTACAATGAGCAGTTCTTC. This translates into CASSLRGPGQGYNEQFF.

Concerning this clone itself: This sample includes further DNA sequences coding for the same CDR3. The V call is TRBV20-1, the J call TRBJ2-7; D ambiguous. The CDR3 runs 11 residues. Per the germline V gene, CDR1 is DFQATT and CDR2 is SNEGSKA (reference sequence). Trimming shortened V by 6 bases and J by 2 bases, and 8 bases separated the two germline ends. CDR3: CSAKDAYEQYF. The CDR3 DNA reads as TGCAGTGCCAAGGACGCCTACGAGCAGTACTTC.

The J gene is TRBJ2-7, the V gene TRBV11-2; D perhaps matches TRBD2 (5 bases). The CDR3 totals 16 residues. Germline CDR1 is SGHAT and CDR2 is FQNNGV. V dropped 3 bases and J dropped 3 bases, with 18 bases sitting between them. This CDR3 reads CASSLRGSKWIYEQYF. CDR3 coding DNA: TGTGCCAGCAGCTTGAGAGGGTCAAAGTGGATCTACGAGCAGTACTTC.

Here the CDR3 reads CASSPTSGSSFSTDTQYF. CDR3 nucleotides: TGTGCCAGCAGCCCCACTAGCGGGTCTTCATTTAGCACAGATACGCAGTATTTT. The chain is built from TRBV7-9 and TRBJ2-3, with 9 bases lining up with TRBD2. Germline assignment: CDR1 SEHNR and CDR2 FQNEAQ (reference sequence). The V gene end was trimmed by 5 bases and the J gene end by 0 bases; junction bases not matched to a gene: 12. The CDR3 has 18 amino acids.

The rearrangement links TRBV11-2 to TRBJ2-7; no clear D gene. Germline loops: CDR1 SGHAT, CDR2 FQNNGV. The CDR3 is 12 residues long. Trimming took 4 bases from V and 4 from J, leaving 8 bases between them. The CDR3 here is CASSSFIYEQYF. The CDR3 region has the DNA TGTGCCAGCAGCTCCTTCATTTACGAGCAGTACTTC.

The V and J genes are TRBV9 and TRBJ1-2; D remains unclear. The V and J ends lost 4 bases and 1 base respectively, with 5 bases between them. Germline V gene sequence: CDR1 SGDLS, CDR2 YYNGEE. This CDR3 has 12 residues. The CDR3 DNA reads as TGTGCCAGCAGCCCTTATAACTATGGCTACACCTTC. Its protein product is CASSPYNYGYTF.

CDR3 DNA sequence: TGTGCCAGCAGCTTGCTGCAAGTGGGCGAGCAGTACTTC. It translates to CASSLLQVGEQYF. The chain uses TRBV7-6 and TRBJ2-7; D remains ambiguous. Germline V lookup: CDR1 SGHVS, CDR2 FNYEAQ. CDR3 size: 13 residues. Trimming removed 3 bases from V and 6 bases from J, with 12 bases in between.